The next 5 T cell receptor beta chains were all read from a single sample in a study of blood T cell repertoires in COVID-19. Clones were sequenced by immunoSEQ multiplex PCR, and TCRdb holds only the in-frame ones, with some missing. The data contain about 230,000 clones, 70% to 90% of them seen just once; the ten biggest clones take up 10% to 11%. Sample: PBMCs or T cells enriched from blood (not recorded which). The origin of the receptors is a man between 25 and 39 years old who had recovered from COVID-19.

The chain links TRBV30 to TRBJ1-3; TRBD1 matches at 12 bases. The junction had 19 bases not matched to a gene; V was cut back by 4 bases and J by 0 bases. The CDR3 runs 21 residues. Germline CDR1 is GTSNPN and CDR2 is SVGIG (reference sequence). CDR3 sequence (DNA): TGTGCCTGGAATGCTAGGACCGGGACAGGGGGCCCGACGCTCTCTGGAAACACCATATATTTT. This translates into CAWNARTGTGGPTLSGNTIYF.

CDR3 amino acids: CASSHPTGTGAYEQYF. CDR3 bases: TGTGCCAGCAGCCATCCGACCGGGACAGGGGCCTACGAGCAGTACTTC. This chain connects TRBV4-2 to TRBJ2-7, with 10 bases that match TRBD1. Germline V CDR1 and CDR2: LGHNA, YNFKEQ. CDR3 length: 16 residues. With 3 bases clipped from V and 2 bases from J, the junction kept 7 bases outside the gene matches.

V and J are TRBV13 and TRBJ1-6, with a tentative D call TRBD1 (6 bases). The CDR3 runs to 15 residues. Germline V gives CDR1 PRHDT, CDR2 FYEKMQ (reference sequence). V lost 2 bases, J lost 5 bases, and 10 bases lay in between. The CDR3 is CASSLLAGDNSPLHF. For the CDR3, the DNA is TGTGCCAGCAGCTTATTGGCAGGGGATAATTCACCCCTCCACTTT.

The chain joins TRBV7-2 to TRBJ1-1, with 8 bases fitting TRBD1. Germline V CDR1 and CDR2: SGHTA, FQGNSA. V dropped 1 base and J dropped 7; count of bases not matched to a gene: 8. This CDR3 has 15 residues. In nucleotides, the CDR3 is TGTGCCAGCAGCTTAGGTTTGACAGGGGCGATTGAAGCTTTCTTT. This translates into CASSLGLTGAIEAFF.

The V call is TRBV28, the J call TRBJ1-2; 7 bases fit TRBD1. Per the germline V gene, CDR1 is MDHEN and CDR2 is SYDVKM. This CDR3 contains 14 residues. V dropped 5 bases and J dropped 2; count of bases not matched to a gene: 5. In nucleotides, the CDR3 is TGTGCCAGCAGTGCACCGGGACAGAACTATGGCTACACCTTC. Translation gives CASSAPGQNYGYTF.